The T cell receptor beta chain under discussion was sequenced for a study of T cells expressing NK-cell markers. The CDR3 totals 14 residues. CDR1 SGHDT and CDR2 YYEEEE come from the germline V gene. Using the 5' RACE reads, TCRdb records one entry per CDR3 protein without DNA. The table lists approximately 380,000 distinct CDR3 sequences. The rearrangement links TRBV5-6 to TRBJ2-4; TCRdb selects TRBD1, and the lack of DNA leaves this call unchecked. The receptor was derived from a man aged 18 to 69 in good health. The sequencing input was blood T cells: a sorted CD56 or NKG2C T cell subset, CD4+ or CD8+ T cells, or bulk PBMC T cells (not recorded which). CDR3 in amino acids: CASSFRGAGDIQYF.